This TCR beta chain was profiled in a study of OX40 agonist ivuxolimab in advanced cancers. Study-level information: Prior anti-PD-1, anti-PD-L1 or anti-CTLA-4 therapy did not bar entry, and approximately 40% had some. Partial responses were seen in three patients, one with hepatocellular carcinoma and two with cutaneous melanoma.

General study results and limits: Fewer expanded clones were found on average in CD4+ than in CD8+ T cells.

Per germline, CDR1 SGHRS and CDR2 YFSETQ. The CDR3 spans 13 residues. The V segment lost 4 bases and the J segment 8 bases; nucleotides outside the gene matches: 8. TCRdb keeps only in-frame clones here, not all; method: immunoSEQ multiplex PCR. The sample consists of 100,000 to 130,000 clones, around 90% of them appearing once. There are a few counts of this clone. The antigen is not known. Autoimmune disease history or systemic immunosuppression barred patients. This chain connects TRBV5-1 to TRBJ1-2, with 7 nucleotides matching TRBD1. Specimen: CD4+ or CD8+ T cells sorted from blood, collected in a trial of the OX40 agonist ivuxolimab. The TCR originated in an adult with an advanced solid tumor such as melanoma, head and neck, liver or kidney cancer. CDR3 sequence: CASSPEGARGYTF. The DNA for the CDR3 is TGCGCCAGCAGCCCGGAGGGGGCCAGGGGCTACACCTTC.